This paragraph reports one T cell receptor beta chain. This sample was taken from a study of blood T cell repertoires in COVID-19. Under the authors' procedure: For nucleated cells, counts were estimated from reference gene primer amplification. TCRdb's copy holds only in-frame clones and misses some; the assay was immunoSEQ multiplex PCR. The V and J calls and the clone size are those of that table, but D and trimming were determined from the DNA. Among a few hundred thousand clones listed, roughly 90% were seen once. The CDR3 loop spans 14 amino acids. Deletions cut 1 base from V and 0 bases from J, with 4 bases between. In germline, CDR1 is LNHDA, CDR2 SQIVND (reference sequence). In terms of age and location, participants ranged from roughly 18 to 100 years and lived in about two dozen US areas. Participants reported their clinical history, and cohort assignment relied on those reports. Two negative PCRs, clearance, or symptom resolution were required of recovered Cohort 3 donors.

The clonotype was recovered from a woman aged 25 to 45 who had recovered from COVID-19. The sequenced sample was PBMCs or T cells enriched from blood (not recorded which). The chain is built from TRBV19 and TRBJ2-1; no clear D gene. CDR3 bases: TGTGCCAGTAGTATAGTGAGCTCCTACAATGAGCAGTTCTTC. Translation gives CASSIVSSYNEQFF. Full variable domain (rest looked up from reference TRBV19 and TRBJ2-1): DGGITQSPKYLFRKEGQNVTLSCEQNLNHDAMYWYRQDPGQGLRLIYYSQIVNDFQKGDIAEGYSVSREKKESFPLTVTSAQKNPTAFYLCASSIVSSYNEQFFGPGTRLTVL.